The entry below describes one T cell receptor beta chain. What it binds is not known. From germline, CDR1 is MNHNY and CDR2 SVGAGI (reference sequence). The CDR3 covers 14 residues. With V trimmed by 4 bases and J by 3 bases, 3 bases remained unmatched. These data originate in a study of CD8 T cells in Susac syndrome. Overall study: Patients with Susac syndrome, at blood draw, were therapy-naive, on corticosteroids, or on intravenous immunoglobulin alone.

Study conclusions and caveats: In Susac syndrome, CD8+ expansion was highest in TEMRA and active disease.

An amount of RNA that ranged from roughly 0.45 to 1 ug was reverse transcribed with random hexamers. TCRdb reprocessed the immunoSEQ multiplex PCR reads with MiXCR, giving one entry per CDR3 protein. The sample contains fewer than 80,000 distinct CDR3 sequences, approximately 93% of which appear only once. This chain uses TRBV6-6 with TRBJ1-3; 7 nucleotides match TRBD1. This sequence was found in a human donor with Susac syndrome. Sequenced material: CD8+ T cells from PBMCs. The DNA of the CDR3 is TGTGCCAGCAGTTCCGACAGGGTTGGAAACACCATATATTTT. Amino acid sequence: CASSSDRVGNTIYF.